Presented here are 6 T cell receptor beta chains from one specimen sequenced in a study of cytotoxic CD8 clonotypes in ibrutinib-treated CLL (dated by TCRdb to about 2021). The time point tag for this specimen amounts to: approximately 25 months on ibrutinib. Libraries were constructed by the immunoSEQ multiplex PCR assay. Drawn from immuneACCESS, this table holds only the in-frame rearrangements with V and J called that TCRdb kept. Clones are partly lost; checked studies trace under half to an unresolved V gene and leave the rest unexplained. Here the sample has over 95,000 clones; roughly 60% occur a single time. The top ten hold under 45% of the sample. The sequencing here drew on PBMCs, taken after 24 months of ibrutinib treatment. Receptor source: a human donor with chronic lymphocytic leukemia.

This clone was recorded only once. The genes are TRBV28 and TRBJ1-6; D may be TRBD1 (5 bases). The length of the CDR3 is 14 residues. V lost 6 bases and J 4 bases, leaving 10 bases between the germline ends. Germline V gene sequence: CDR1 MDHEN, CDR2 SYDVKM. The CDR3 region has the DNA TGTGCCAGCAGCCCAAGACAGTATAATTCACCCCTCCACTTT. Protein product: CASSPRQYNSPLHF.

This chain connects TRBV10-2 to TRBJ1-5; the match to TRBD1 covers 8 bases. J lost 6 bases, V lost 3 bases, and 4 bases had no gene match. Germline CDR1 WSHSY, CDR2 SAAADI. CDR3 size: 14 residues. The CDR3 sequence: CASSDQGATQPQHF. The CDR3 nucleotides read TGCGCCAGCAGTGACCAGGGGGCGACTCAGCCCCAGCATTTT.

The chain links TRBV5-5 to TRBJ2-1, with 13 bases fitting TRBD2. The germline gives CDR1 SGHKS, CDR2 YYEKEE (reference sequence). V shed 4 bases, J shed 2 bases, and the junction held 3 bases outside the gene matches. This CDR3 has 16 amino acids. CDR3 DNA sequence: TGTGCCAGCAGCCACGGACTAGCGGGGGCCTACAATGAGCAGTTCTTC. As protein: CASSHGLAGAYNEQFF.

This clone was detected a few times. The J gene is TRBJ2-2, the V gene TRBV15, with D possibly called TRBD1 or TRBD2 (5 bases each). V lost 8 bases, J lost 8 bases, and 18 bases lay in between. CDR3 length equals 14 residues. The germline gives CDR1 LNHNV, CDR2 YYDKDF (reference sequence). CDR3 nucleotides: TGTGCCACCGGCTGGGACGCCACGGGAGGGGAGCTGTTTTTT. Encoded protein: CATGWDATGGELFF.

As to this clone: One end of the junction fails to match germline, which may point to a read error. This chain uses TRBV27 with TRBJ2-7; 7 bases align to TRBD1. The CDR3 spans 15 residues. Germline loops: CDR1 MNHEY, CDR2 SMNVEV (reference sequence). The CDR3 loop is CASSLGTDPGYEQYF. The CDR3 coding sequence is TGTGCCAGCAGTTTGGGGACAGACCCGGGCTACGAACAGTACTTC.

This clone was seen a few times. DNA of the CDR3: TGTGCCAGCAGCGCTGATACAGGGGATTACACAGATACGCAGTATTTT. Encoded protein: CASSADTGDYTDTQYF. The rearrangement links TRBV9 to TRBJ2-3, with 7 bases that match TRBD1. Germline V gene sequence: CDR1 SGDLS, CDR2 YYNGEE. The CDR3 contains 16 residues. With 3 bases clipped from V and 2 bases from J, the junction kept 9 bases outside the gene matches.